The entry that follows covers one T cell receptor (beta chain) sequence. TCRdb reprocessed the RT-PCR reads via MiXCR and lists one record per CDR3 protein. The sample shows about 700,000 distinct CDR3 sequences, 13% to 15% of them seen only once. V was clipped by 2 bases and J by 0 bases, with 8 bases between them. The CDR3 loop spans 14 amino acids. Germline V CDR1 and CDR2: SGHDT, YYEEEE. Sequenced material: memory CD4+ T cells from blood. This sequence originates from a female donor in good health, serving as a healthy control. The V call is TRBV5-6, the J call TRBJ1-1; D is undetermined. Here the CDR3 reads CASSFIVMNTEAFF. The CDR3 coding sequence is TGTGCCAGCAGCTTTATCGTCATGAACACTGAAGCTTTCTTT.